Described below is a single TCR beta chain sequence and its context. The antigen is unknown. This sample stems from a study of T-cell reconstitution after alpha-beta-depleted transplantation in children. Study outcomes and limitations: Alpha-beta T cells about two months after transplant reportedly derived from several hundred expanded graft clones. Recipient T cells and thymic progenitors that survived gave rise to the high TCRbeta diversity observed at day 60 in some patients. The authors attributed T-cell counts and diversity one year after transplant mostly to newly produced T cells.

Molecular barcoding with unique molecular identifiers was used for the TCRbeta library. TCRdb recomputed calls from the PCR reads with MiXCR, one row per CDR3 protein. Of roughly 490,000 distinct CDR3 sequences detected, over 9.5% appear once; the ten largest clones hold approximately 15%. This TCR was recovered from a female patient aged 2 to 10 who had a stem cell transplant for aplastic anemia, so the T cells may come from the graft donor. This specimen consisted of PBMCs, mostly from graft donor cells, obtained 180 days after TCRalphabeta/CD19-depleted stem cell transplant.

CDR3 in DNA: TGTGCCAGCAGTGAGTGGCTTTACTGGGACTCCTCCTACGAGCAGTACTTC. Translated: CASSEWLYWDSSYEQYF. This chain links TRBV2 with TRBJ2-7; perhaps TRBD2 as D (6 bases). CDR3 length: 17 amino acids. Germline CDR1 reads SNHLY; CDR2 reads FYNNEI. V lost 3 bases to trimming and J lost 0 bases, with 18 bases between them.